This T cell receptor (beta chain) is drawn from a study of T cells after yellow fever vaccination (dated by TCRdb to about 2019). A note on the overall study: The SMART-Seq v4 Ultra Low Input RNA kit was used to prepare libraries from fractions with low cell numbers. To follow T-cell clones before and after primary and booster YFV17D yellow fever vaccination, bulk TCR alpha and beta repertoires were sequenced over time. Two healthy male donors, one aged 18 to 30 and one aged 30 to 40 years, made up the cohort. Blood was collected at multiple timepoints before and after primary and secondary immunization, and bulk PBMC replicates and cell subsets were isolated. Overall study results and their limits: Compared with the primary T-cell response, the secondary T-cell response was faster but weaker, reaching its peak on day 5 rather than on day 15. After the booster, most clones that had expanded after primary vaccination were detected again (approximately 97% of CD4 and roughly 86% of CD8), suggesting broad maintenance of memory. A small share of clonotypes was detected in both CD4 and CD8 compartments, with the overlap likely arising from convergent recombination. Because abundant contaminating clonotypes from the bulk population could be contained in FACS-sorted repertoires, computational filtering was required. Because the study included only a couple of donors, the extent to which the findings can be generalized is limited.

The CDR3 goes from the cysteine to the phenylalanine over 15 residues. Only the CDR3 part of the read is kept: 45 bases, read in frame from the first base. CDR1 SGHRS and CDR2 YFSETQ were looked up in the germline V gene. This clonotype was seen repeatedly, ten times or more. Its target antigen remains unknown. Compared with germline, one end of the junction differs, possibly owing to a read error. Taken with the paper, the label for treatment or condition translates to: live attenuated yellow fever vaccine strain. Two biological replicates of bulk PBMCs were collected at each blood-draw timepoint. A standard Ficoll-Paque protocol was used to isolate PBMCs from peripheral blood. TriZol was used to extract RNA from bulk PBMCs, from CD4 and CD8 fractions, and from dextramer-positive and dextramer-negative fractions. TCR cDNA was synthesized by 5'RACE template switching, which introduced a universal primer site and unique molecular identifiers. Priming of cDNA synthesis was performed from both the TCR alpha and TCR beta constant segments. Two PCR steps were used to amplify libraries, with sample barcodes and sequencing adapters being added in the second step. Sequencing of libraries was done on Illumina HiSeq 2500 (2x100 bp) or NovaSeq (2x150 bp). As for how the authors treated the data: MIGEC was used to demultiplex reads and collapse the reads into UMI consensus sequences, and MiXCR was used for V(D)J alignment. Clonotypes responding to the vaccine were identified with edgeR on replicate PBMC samples, with the criteria of FDR below 0.01 and a log2 fold change above 5 up to day 15. Each bulk clonotype was labeled CD4 or CD8 based on which sequenced repertoire, CD4 or CD8, contained the clonotype at higher abundance. The public reads were reanalyzed by TCRdb: fastp trimming at Q25, MiXCR alignment, in-frame beta chains only. Records with the same CDR3 protein are collapsed into one entry carrying the most frequent genes and DNA. What appears here as the V and J calls and clone size reflects TCRdb's work, not the paper's. The table for this sample lists some 350,000 distinct CDR3 sequences; approximately 9% of them were counted only once. Of the sample, under 20% falls within the top ten clones.

The source was PBMCs, collected on the day of the first yellow fever vaccination. The chain is encoded by TRBV5-1 joined to TRBJ1-1, with the D segment identity uncertain. The sequence was collected from a man in his late teens or twenties who received the YFV17D yellow fever vaccine. CDR3 reads: CASSLDPAGLTKAFF. The sequenced DNA is TGCGCCAGCAGCTTGGATCCCGCTGGCCTCACTAAAGCTTTCTTT.